Following are 16 T cell receptor beta chains from one sample sequenced in a study of T cells in Graves' hyperthyroidism and ophthalmopathy. Amplified TCR beta CDR3 regions came from RNA transcripts. The TCR CDR3 was amplified in a first-round RT-PCR using the HTBI primer set. TCRdb re-derived calls from the multiplex PCR reads in MiXCR, one entry per CDR3 protein. The sample lists 500,000 to 600,000 distinct CDR3 sequences, over 35% occurring once. The sequencing sample was made of peripheral blood or thyroid tissue (not recorded which). Source of these receptors: an adult woman with Graves' disease, either hyperthyroidism or ophthalmopathy (not recorded which).

This sequence joins TRBV12-3 or TRBV12-4 and TRBJ1-2, with a possible D match to TRBD1 (5 bases). This CDR3 has 14 amino acids. Trimming pared 6 bases from V and 6 bases from J, leaving 17 bases between. The CDR3 here is CASSLNQGADGYTF. The CDR3 coding sequence is TGTGCCAGCAGCCTGAACCAGGGTGCGGATGGCTACACCTTC.

V is TRBV4-2 and J is TRBJ1-1; D is undetermined. The CDR3 sequence is 15 residues long. The V end was cut by 0 bases, the J end by 1 base, with 9 bases between. Germline V lookup: CDR1 LGHNA, CDR2 YNFKEQ. Here the CDR3 DNA reads TGTGCCAGCAGCCAAGACTTAAGTGGGAACACTGAAGCTTTCTTT. Translation gives CASSQDLSGNTEAFF.

This clonotype was seen a few times. V gene TRBV29-1 combines with J gene TRBJ2-2; the D is unclear. This CDR3 has 13 residues. The V gene lost 4 bases and the J gene lost 0 bases, with 6 bases spanning the gap. Germline CDR1 reads SQVTM; CDR2 reads ANQGSEA. The CDR3 here is CSVGATNTGELFF. CDR3 DNA: TGCAGCGTTGGCGCCACGAACACCGGGGAGCTGTTTTTT.

The V and J genes are TRBV29-1 and TRBJ1-5; a possible D gene is TRBD1 (6 bases). Germline CDR1 and CDR2: SQVTM and ANQGSEA. Trimming removed 2 bases from V and 11 bases from J, with 22 bases in between. The CDR3 has 15 residues. As DNA, the CDR3 is TGCAGCGTTGAAACGGGGGGCCTTCGAAAAGAGACCCAGCATTTT. It encodes CSVETGGLRKETQHF.

The CDR3 here is CSVGPNAGRIDEQYF. In nucleotides, the CDR3 is TGCAGCGTTGGGCCCAACGCAGGCCGTATCGACGAGCAGTACTTC. The rearrangement uses TRBV29-1 and TRBJ2-7; D call uncertain. The CDR3 has 15 residues. V shed 4 bases and J shed 5 bases, with 21 bases lying between them. The germline gives CDR1 SQVTM, CDR2 ANQGSEA.

The genes are TRBV29-1 and TRBJ2-7; D may be TRBD1 or TRBD2 (5 bases each). Per the germline V gene, CDR1 is SQVTM and CDR2 is ANQGSEA. This CDR3 is built from 13 residues. Trimming removed 6 bases from V and 2 bases from J, with 14 bases in between. CDR3 in amino acids: CSVGGRTTYEQYF. In DNA, the CDR3 is TGCAGCGTCGGAGGACGGACAACCTACGAGCAGTACTTC.

J is TRBJ1-1 and V is TRBV20-1; no clear D gene. Germline lookup yields CDR1 DFQATT and CDR2 SNEGSKA (reference sequence). V lost 0 bases, J lost 0 bases, and 20 bases lay in between. This CDR3 has 18 amino acids. CDR3 DNA sequence: TGCAGTGCTAGAGATTTTCTTACTTCCGCTGGCATGAACACTGAAGCTTTCTTT. It encodes CSARDFLTSAGMNTEAFF.

This clonotype was picked up one time. A read error may be the cause here, since a much bigger clone is one base away. This chain connects TRBV11-2 to TRBJ2-5; D possibly corresponds to TRBD2 (6 bases). The germline V gene has CDR1 SGHAT and CDR2 FQNNGV. CDR3 length equals 14 residues. The chain's CDR3 is CAGSLAWDSETQYF. The CDR3 coding sequence is TGTGCCGGCAGCTTAGCTTGGGACTCAGAGACCCAGTACTTC.

V and J are TRBV10-3 and TRBJ2-7; D might be TRBD1 (5 bases). The V gene's germline CDR1 is ENHRY and CDR2 SYGVKD. This CDR3 is built from 14 residues. Trimming pared 9 bases from V and 2 bases from J, leaving 17 bases between. Written as DNA, the CDR3 is TGTGCCATGGAGATGACCAGGGAAACCTACGAGCAGTACTTC. Translated: CAMEMTRETYEQYF.

This clonotype came up many times. The J gene is TRBJ2-7, the V gene TRBV29-1; D ambiguous. CDR1 and CDR2 (germline): SQVTM, ANQGSEA. This CDR3 contains 12 residues. Trimming took off 7 bases at V and 4 bases at J, with 14 bases between the two ends. In DNA form, the CDR3 reads TGCAGCGCCGGTCACGATTCTTACGAGCAGTACTTC. This encodes CSAGHDSYEQYF.

This CDR3 is CASSANTGPYEQYF. The CDR3 DNA follows: TGTGCCAGCAGCGCGAACACGGGGCCATACGAGCAGTACTTC. The gene calls are TRBV9 and TRBJ2-7; D may match TRBD1 or TRBD2 (5 bases each). This CDR3 contains 14 residues. Trimming removed 3 bases from V and 4 bases from J, with 14 bases in between. The germline V gene encodes CDR1 SGDLS and CDR2 YYNGEE.

The V call is TRBV2, the J call TRBJ2-5, with D perhaps matching TRBD1 (5 bases). The CDR3 totals 13 residues. Germline V CDR1 and CDR2: SNHLY, FYNNEI. Trimming took off 4 bases at V and 4 bases at J, with 10 bases between the two ends. This chain's CDR3 is CASSVTRAETQYF. In DNA, the CDR3 is TGTGCCAGCAGTGTGACCAGGGCAGAGACCCAGTACTTC.

The chain carries TRBV10-3 and TRBJ1-2; D is ambiguous. V gave up 10 bases and J gave up 4 bases, with 19 bases separating them. There are 14 residues in the CDR3. CDR1 and CDR2 from the germline V gene are ENHRY and SYGVKD. The CDR3 DNA reads TGTGCCACCCGAGGGCTCGAGGCAGCCTATGGCTACACCTTC. It encodes CATRGLEAAYGYTF.

Regarding this clonotype: Without the conserved terminal phenylalanine or tryptophan, this CDR3 likely stems from a read error. The chain is built from TRBV5-6 and TRBJ1-2; D is undetermined. The CDR3 is 13 amino acids. With 5 bases removed from V and 2 bases from J, the gap between germline ends came to 10 bases. In germline, CDR1 is SGHDT, CDR2 YYEEEE. The CDR3 loop is CASSLMENYGYTL. As DNA, the CDR3 is TGTGCCAGCAGTTTAATGGAGAACTATGGCTACACCCTC.

This clonotype was found many times. V is TRBV29-1 and J is TRBJ2-7; TRBD1 might be the D (5 bases). The CDR3 length is 13 residues. Germline CDR1 and CDR2: SQVTM and ANQGSEA. V shed 6 bases and J shed 6 bases, with 18 bases lying between them. The CDR3 loop reads CSVGHSMPGEQYF. CDR3 nucleotides: TGCAGCGTCGGACATTCGATGCCGGGCGAGCAGTACTTC.

Ten or more counts support this clonotype. The chain joins TRBV6-5 to TRBJ2-7; the D is unclear. The germline V gene encodes CDR1 MNHEY and CDR2 SVGAGI. With 0 bases removed from V and 0 bases from J, the gap between germline ends came to 12 bases. The CDR3 is 16 amino acids. The CDR3 DNA sequence: TGTGCCAGCAGTTACTCGAGACGGACGAGCTCCTACGAGCAGTACTTC. Protein: CASSYSRRTSSYEQYF.